These T cell receptor beta chains were read from a single sample in a study of regulatory T cells in long-lasting Graves disease. TCRdb processed the multiplex PCR reads anew with MiXCR; each CDR3 protein has one entry. The data hold approximately 350,000 distinct CDR3 sequences, with about a sixth observed a single time. These data also formed part of another study, on T cells in Graves' hyperthyroidism and ophthalmopathy.

This specimen consisted of peripheral blood mononuclear cells (PBMCs), obtained at new diagnosis, from a patient treated with antithyroid drugs. The receptors were gathered from a man aged 35 to 55 with Graves disease. Each CDR3 is given with its conserved first and last residue. Fields, in order: V gene, D gene, J gene, clone size, CDR3 DNA, CDR3 protein. D genes are given only for firm matches. For some rows the clone size is stated as once, few or many, or as a class when expanded; others skip it.

>TRBV20-1|TRBD2|TRBJ2-1|many
TGCAGTGCTAGGACGGGGACTAGCGGGGGCAATGAGCAGTTCTTC
CSARTGTSGGNEQFF
>TRBV6-1|NA|TRBJ1-2|many
TGTGCCAGCAGTGACCCCCGGGACCGGGGCTATGGCTACACCTTC
CASSDPRDRGYGYTF
>TRBV12-3/TRBV12-4|TRBD1|TRBJ2-3|many
TGTGCCAGCAGTCCTAACAGGGGGAATCGAAGAGATACGCAGTATTTT
CASSPNRGNRRDTQYF
>TRBV28|TRBD2|TRBJ2-7|many
TGTGCCTCCCGGGAGCGGGGGTCTGACTACGAGCAGTACTTC
CASRERGSDYEQYF
>TRBV5-4|NA|TRBJ2-7|many
TGTGCCAGCAGCTCCCGGGTGGGGCCCTACGAGCAGTACTTC
CASSSRVGPYEQYF
>TRBV6-1|TRBD1|TRBJ1-1|NA
TGTGCCAGCAGTGTCGGACCGGCAGGGGGTACTGAAGCTTTCTTT
CASSVGPAGGTEAFF
>TRBV20-1|TRBD2|TRBJ2-2|NA
TGCAGTGCTGAAGGACTAGCGGGGGGCTTCCGGGGCGAGGAGCTGTTTTTT
CSAEGLAGGFRGEELFF
>TRBV28|NA|TRBJ2-5|few
TGTGCCAGCAGTTTGTTGGGCCGGCCAGAGACCCAGTACTTC
CASSLLGRPETQYF
>TRBV28|TRBD1|TRBJ2-5|few
TGTGCCAGCAGCTTAAACAGGGGGATCATCGTAGAGACCCAGTACTTC
CASSLNRGIIVETQYF
>TRBV24-1|NA|TRBJ2-7|many
TGTGCCACCAGTGATGGGAGGCACTACGAGCAGTACTTC
CATSDGRHYEQYF
>TRBV12-5|TRBD1|TRBJ2-1|many
TGTGCTAGTGGTTTAGGACAGGGGGACTACAATGAGCAGTTCTTC
CASGLGQGDYNEQFF
>TRBV2|NA|TRBJ1-4|many
TGTGCCAGGGGCTCGCCGGGCGAAAAACTGTTTTTT
CARGSPGEKLFF
>TRBV2|TRBD1|TRBJ2-3|many
TGTGCCAGCTCAGGACAGGGGAGAGATACGCAGTATTTT
CASSGQGRDTQYF
>TRBV7-3|TRBD2|TRBJ2-1|many
TGTGCCAGCAGCTTAAATCGACTAGCGGGGGGGCCGAATGAGCAGTTCTTC
CASSLNRLAGGPNEQFF
>TRBV7-2|NA|TRBJ1-5|many
TGTGCCAGCAGCTTATCTGTGTTCAGCAATCAGCCCCAGCATTTT
CASSLSVFSNQPQHF
>TRBV9|TRBD1|TRBJ1-1|NA
TGTGCCAGCAGCGTAATGTATGGGACAGGGCGCGGGACTGAAGCTTTCTTT
CASSVMYGTGRGTEAFF
>TRBV20-1|NA|TRBJ1-1|NA
TGCAGTGCTAGAATGGTGGGGGCCGGTGAAGCTTTCTTT
CSARMVGAGEAFF
>TRBV29-1|NA|TRBJ2-5|NA
TGCAGCGTTGAAGCACCGGAAGAGACCCAGTACTTC
CSVEAPEETQYF
>TRBV7-3|NA|TRBJ2-3|NA
TGTGCCAGCAGCCCCCCCCGGGCTCTGGCCTTAATTTTT
CASSPPRALALIF
>TRBV6-1|NA|TRBJ2-1|many
TGTGCCAGCAGTGAAGTGTATGGTGAGCAGTTCTTC
CASSEVYGEQFF
>TRBV6-1|NA|TRBJ1-1|many
TGTGCCAGCACCTTAGCGTACGGACAACCGAACACTGAAGCTTTCTTT
CASTLAYGQPNTEAFF
>TRBV30|TRBD1|TRBJ2-7|NA
TGTGCCTGGAGTCGGGACAGGGGCACCGAGCAGTACTTC
CAWSRDRGTEQYF
>TRBV10-3|NA|TRBJ2-3|few
TGTGCCATCAGTGGGACAGTGAAATACACAGATACGCAGTATTTT
CAISGTVKYTDTQYF
>TRBV6-2/TRBV6-3|TRBD2|TRBJ2-5|many
TGTGCCAGCAGTTGGGGACTAGCGCAAAGGGAGACCCAGTACTTC
CASSWGLAQRETQYF
>TRBV6-1|NA|TRBJ2-5|few
TGTGCCAGCAAAATTTCAGGGATGGAGACCCAGTACTTC
CASKISGMETQYF
>TRBV9|NA|TRBJ1-2|few
TGTGCCAGCAGCTTCCGGGACGGATATAACTATGGCTACACCTTC
CASSFRDGYNYGYTF
>TRBV20-1|TRBD2|TRBJ2-3|few
TGCAGTGGGGTAGCGGGGGGCCACACAGATACGCAGTATTTT
CSGVAGGHTDTQYF
>TRBV15|TRBD2|TRBJ2-4|few
TGTGCCACCAGCAGAGACCGGGGGGGGCCCAAAAACATTCAGTACTTC
CATSRDRGGPKNIQYF
>TRBV20-1|NA|TRBJ2-3|many
TGCAGTGCTAGAGTGGCAGGGCAGGAAGATACGCAGTATTTT
CSARVAGQEDTQYF
>TRBV6-2/TRBV6-3|TRBD1|TRBJ1-5|NA
TGTGCCAGCAGTGGAGGGGGCGCATATAGCAATCAGCCCCAGCATTTT
CASSGGGAYSNQPQHF
>TRBV5-6|TRBD2|TRBJ2-7|NA
TGTGCCAGCCACATAGCGGGGGGGTCCTACGAGCAGTACTTC
CASHIAGGSYEQYF
>TRBV4-3|TRBD1|TRBJ1-6|few
TGCGCCAGCAGCCAAGTTGGGGACAGGAGTTATAATTCACCCCTCCACTTT
CASSQVGDRSYNSPLHF
>TRBV27|NA|TRBJ1-4|many
TGTGCCAGCAGAAGGGGGGAAAGTGAAAAACTGTTTTTT
CASRRGESEKLFF
>TRBV18|NA|TRBJ1-1|few
TGTGCCAGCTCACCTTCAACCGGGGAGGGCACTGAAGCTTTCTTT
CASSPSTGEGTEAFF
>TRBV4-1|TRBD2|TRBJ2-3|NA
TGCGCCAGCAGCCCATTACCGGGGGGGGGCACAGATACGCAGTATTTT
CASSPLPGGGTDTQYF
>TRBV5-6|NA|TRBJ2-7|few
TGTGCCAGCAGCTTTTTTTCCCCCGCCAGAGGGGATTACGAGCAGTACTTC
CASSFFSPARGDYEQYF
>TRBV12-3/TRBV12-4|NA|TRBJ2-1|few
TGTGCCAGCAGTTTTCGGACTGAGCAGTTCTTC
CASSFRTEQFF
>TRBV20-1|TRBD1|TRBJ2-3|NA
TGCAGTGCTAGCTCCAGGGGGCCCCCAGATACGCAGTATTTT
CSASSRGPPDTQYF
>TRBV7-2|TRBD2|TRBJ2-1|NA
TGTGCCAGCAGCCCCCGGAGCGGGAGGCCCTACAATGAGCAGTTCTTC
CASSPRSGRPYNEQFF
>TRBV29-1|NA|TRBJ2-5|few
TGCAGCGTTGAGGGGGCCTACCAAGAGACCCAGTACTTC
CSVEGAYQETQYF
>TRBV24-1|TRBD1|TRBJ2-3|NA
TGTGCCACCAGTGATTCGGACAGGCCAACAGATACGCAGTATTTT
CATSDSDRPTDTQYF
>TRBV11-2|NA|TRBJ2-7|NA
TGTGCCAGCAGTTTAACGGGTCCGGGGAGGTTCGAGCAGTACTTC
CASSLTGPGRFEQYF
>TRBV2|NA|TRBJ1-5|few
TGTGCCAGCAGAGGAGGAGCTAGTAATAGCAATCAGCCCCAGCATTTT
CASRGGASNSNQPQHF
>TRBV7-3|NA|TRBJ2-3|many
TGTGCCAGCAGCTTAGGGGGCGGGGCTAGCACAGATACGCAGTATTTT
CASSLGGGASTDTQYF
>TRBV18|TRBD1|TRBJ1-4|few
TGTGCCAGCTCACCCTTTCCGGGACAGGAAAAAGAAAAACTGTTTTTT
CASSPFPGQEKEKLFF
>TRBV7-8|TRBD1|TRBJ2-2|NA
TGTGCCAGCAGCTTAACCCCCCAGGGGGCCGGCGGGGAGCTGTTTTTT
CASSLTPQGAGGELFF
>TRBV5-5|TRBD2|TRBJ2-7|NA
TGTGCCAGCAGCTTGGTTTCTCTAGCGGGGACTTACTACGAGCAGTACTTC
CASSLVSLAGTYYEQYF
>TRBV30|NA|TRBJ2-7|many
TGTGCCTGGAGCACCGGGGGACAGAGTTACTACGAGCAGTACTTC
CAWSTGGQSYYEQYF
>TRBV7-2|NA|TRBJ2-7|many
TGTGCCAGCAGACGGACGGGGGTTACCTACGAGCAGTACTTC
CASRRTGVTYEQYF
>TRBV14|NA|TRBJ1-1|many
TGTGCCAGCAGCCAGAGACAGACGAACACTGAAGCTTTCTTT
CASSQRQTNTEAFF
>TRBV12-3/TRBV12-4|TRBD2|TRBJ2-3|many
TGTGCCAGCAGATTCAGCGGGGGTGGCACAGATACGCAGTATTTT
CASRFSGGGTDTQYF
>TRBV2|TRBD1|TRBJ2-7|few
TGTGCCAGCAGTGAAAGCACCGGGACAGGGGACCTCTACGAGCAGTACTTC
CASSESTGTGDLYEQYF
>TRBV20-1|TRBD1|TRBJ1-5|many
TGCAGTGCAGGGAGGAGGGGGCGAAGCAATCAGCCCCAGCATTTT
CSAGRRGRSNQPQHF
>TRBV6-2/TRBV6-3|NA|TRBJ2-7|many
TGTGCCAGCACCTGGGGGTACGAGCAGTACTTC
CASTWGYEQYF
>TRBV24-1|NA|TRBJ2-7|NA
TGTGCCACCGGGCAGGACGGTACCTACGAGCAGTACTTC
CATGQDGTYEQYF
>TRBV29-1|NA|TRBJ2-3|many
TGCAGCGTTCCAAAACAGGGTGTGGATACGCAGTATTTT
CSVPKQGVDTQYF
>TRBV2|NA|TRBJ2-3|many
TGTGCCAGCAGTGACAGGGGCAGGACAGATACGCAGTATTTT
CASSDRGRTDTQYF
>TRBV11-2|TRBD1|TRBJ2-7|many
TGTGCCAGCAGATCACCGGGACAGGCCTCCTACGAGCAGTACTTC
CASRSPGQASYEQYF
>TRBV5-5|NA|TRBJ1-1|many
TGTGCCAGCAGCTTTCAGGGAAAGAACACTGAAGCTTTCTTT
CASSFQGKNTEAFF
>TRBV19|NA|TRBJ2-1|NA
TGTGCCAGTATGAGGATAGCGGCCCCCAACAATGAGCAGTTCTTC
CASMRIAAPNNEQFF